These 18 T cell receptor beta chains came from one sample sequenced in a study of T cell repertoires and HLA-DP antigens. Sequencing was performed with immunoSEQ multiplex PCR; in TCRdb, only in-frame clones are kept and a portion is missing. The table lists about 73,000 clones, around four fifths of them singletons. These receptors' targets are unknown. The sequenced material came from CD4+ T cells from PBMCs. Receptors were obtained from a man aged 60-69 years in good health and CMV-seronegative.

CDR3 sequence reads: CASSSTGAAYEQYF. In DNA form, the CDR3 reads TGTGCCAGCAGCTCAACAGGGGCGGCCTACGAGCAGTACTTC. J is TRBJ2-7 and V is TRBV7-2; 7 bases agree with TRBD1. V lost 4 bases, J lost 2 bases, and 5 bases stayed unmatched. This CDR3 has 14 amino acids. Germline assignment: CDR1 SGHTA and CDR2 FQGNSA. Looking up the rest from reference TRBV7-2 and TRBJ2-7 gives the full variable domain: GAGVSQSPSNKVTEKGKDVELRCDPISGHTALYWYRQSLGQGLEFLIYFQGNSAPDKSGLPSDRFSAERTGGSVSTLTIQRTQQEDSAVYLCASSSTGAAYEQYFGPGTRLTVT.

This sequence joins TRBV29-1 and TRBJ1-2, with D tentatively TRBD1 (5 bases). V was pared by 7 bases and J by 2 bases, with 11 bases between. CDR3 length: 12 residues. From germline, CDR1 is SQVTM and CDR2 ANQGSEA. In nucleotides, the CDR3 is TGCAGCGCCCTGACAGTCAACTATGGCTACACCTTC. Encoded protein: CSALTVNYGYTF.

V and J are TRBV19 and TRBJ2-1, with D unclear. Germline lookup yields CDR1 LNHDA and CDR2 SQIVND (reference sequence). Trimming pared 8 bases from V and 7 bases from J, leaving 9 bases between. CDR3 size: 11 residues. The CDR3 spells CASGTRNEQFF. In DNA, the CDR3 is TGTGCCAGTGGAACCAGGAATGAGCAGTTCTTC.

CDR3 protein: CASSEAKGELFF. For the CDR3, the DNA is TGTGCCAGCAGTGAAGCAAAGGGGGAGCTGTTTTTT. The rearrangement uses TRBV6-1 and TRBJ2-2; no firm D call. CDR3 length: 12 residues. Germline values: CDR1 MNHNS, CDR2 SASEGT. Trimming shortened V by 0 bases and J by 8 bases, and 4 bases separated the two germline ends.

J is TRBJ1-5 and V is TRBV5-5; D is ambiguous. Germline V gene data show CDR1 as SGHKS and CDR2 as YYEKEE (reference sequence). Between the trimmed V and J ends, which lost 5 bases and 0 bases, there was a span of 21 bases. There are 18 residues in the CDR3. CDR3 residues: CASSLQEHERHSNQPQHF. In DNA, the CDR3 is TGTGCCAGCAGTCTCCAGGAACACGAAAGACATAGCAATCAGCCCCAGCATTTT.

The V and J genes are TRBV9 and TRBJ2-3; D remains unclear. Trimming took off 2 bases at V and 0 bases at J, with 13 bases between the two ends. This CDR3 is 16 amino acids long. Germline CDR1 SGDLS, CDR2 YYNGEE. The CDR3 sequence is CASSVNPFPSTDTQYF. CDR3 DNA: TGTGCCAGCAGCGTCAATCCATTTCCTAGCACAGATACGCAGTATTTT.

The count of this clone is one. The CDR3 region is CASSLGGARDQPQHF. CDR3 DNA: TGTGCCAGCAGCCTGGGAGGGGCTCGGGATCAGCCCCAGCATTTT. The V and J genes are TRBV7-2 and TRBJ1-5, with D perhaps TRBD1 (5 bases). The CDR3 totals 15 residues. V was trimmed by 5 bases and J by 5 bases, leaving 16 bases between them. Germline V gene lookup returns CDR1 SGHTA and CDR2 FQGNSA.

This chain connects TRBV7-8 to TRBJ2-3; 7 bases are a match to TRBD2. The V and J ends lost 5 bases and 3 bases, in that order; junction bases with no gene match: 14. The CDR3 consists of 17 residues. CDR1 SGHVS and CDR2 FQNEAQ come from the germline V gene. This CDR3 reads CASSPHLGGGLTDTQYF. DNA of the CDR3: TGTGCCAGCAGCCCACATTTGGGGGGAGGGTTGACAGATACGCAGTATTTT. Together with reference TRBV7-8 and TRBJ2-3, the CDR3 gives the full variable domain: GAGVSQSPRYKVAKRGQDVALRCDPISGHVSLFWYQQALGQGPEFLTYFQNEAQLDKSGLPSDRFFAERPEGSVSTLKIQRTQQEDSAVYLCASSPHLGGGLTDTQYFGPGTRLTVL.

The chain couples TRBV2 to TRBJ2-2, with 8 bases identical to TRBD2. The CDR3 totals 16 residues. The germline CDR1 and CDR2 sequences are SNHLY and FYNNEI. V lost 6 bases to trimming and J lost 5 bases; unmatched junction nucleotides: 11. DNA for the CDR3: TGTGCCAGCAGGGCGGGGGCTAGCGGGCGGACCGGGGAGCTGTTTTTT. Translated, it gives CASRAGASGRTGELFF.

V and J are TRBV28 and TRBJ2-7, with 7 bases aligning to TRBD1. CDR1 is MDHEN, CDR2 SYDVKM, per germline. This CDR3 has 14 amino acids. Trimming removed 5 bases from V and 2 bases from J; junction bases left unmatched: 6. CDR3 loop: CASSRTGTAYEQYF. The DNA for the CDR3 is TGTGCCAGCAGTCGAACCGGGACAGCCTACGAGCAGTACTTC.

This CDR3 reads CASSLTSGSGDTQYF. The DNA of the CDR3 is TGTGCCAGCAGCTTGACTAGCGGGAGTGGGGATACGCAGTATTTT. This sequence joins TRBV7-2 and TRBJ2-3; 12 bases align to TRBD2. V lost 3 bases, J lost 6 bases, and 4 bases stayed unmatched. From germline, CDR1 is SGHTA and CDR2 FQGNSA. The CDR3 is made up of 15 amino acids. Using reference TRBV7-2 and TRBJ2-3 for the parts outside the CDR3, the full variable domain is GAGVSQSPSNKVTEKGKDVELRCDPISGHTALYWYRQSLGQGLEFLIYFQGNSAPDKSGLPSDRFSAERTGGSVSTLTIQRTQQEDSAVYLCASSLTSGSGDTQYFGPGTRLTVL.

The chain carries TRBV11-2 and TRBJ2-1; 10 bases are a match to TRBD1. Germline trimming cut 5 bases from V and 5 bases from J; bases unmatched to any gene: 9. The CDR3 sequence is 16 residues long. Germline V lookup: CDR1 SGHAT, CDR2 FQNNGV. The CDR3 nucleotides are TGTGCCAGCAGCCAACAGGACAGGGGGAAGCACAATGAGCAGTTCTTC. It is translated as CASSQQDRGKHNEQFF.

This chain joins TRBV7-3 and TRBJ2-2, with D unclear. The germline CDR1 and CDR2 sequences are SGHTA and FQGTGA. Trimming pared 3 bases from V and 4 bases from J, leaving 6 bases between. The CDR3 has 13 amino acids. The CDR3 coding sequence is TGTGCCAGCAGCTTTGGCGGCACCGGGGAGCTGTTTTTT. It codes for CASSFGGTGELFF.

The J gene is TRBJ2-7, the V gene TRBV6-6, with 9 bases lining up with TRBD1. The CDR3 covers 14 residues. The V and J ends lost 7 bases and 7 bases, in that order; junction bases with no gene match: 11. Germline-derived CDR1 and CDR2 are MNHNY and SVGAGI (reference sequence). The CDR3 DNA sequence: TGTGCCAGCAATCCTACAGGGGGCGCGGGAGAGCAGTACGTC. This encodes CASNPTGGAGEQYV.

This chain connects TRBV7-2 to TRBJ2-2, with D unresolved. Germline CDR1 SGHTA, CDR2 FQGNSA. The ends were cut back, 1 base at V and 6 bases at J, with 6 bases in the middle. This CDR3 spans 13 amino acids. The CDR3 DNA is TGTGCCAGCAGCTTAGGACCTCCCGGGGAGCTGTTTTTT. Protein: CASSLGPPGELFF.

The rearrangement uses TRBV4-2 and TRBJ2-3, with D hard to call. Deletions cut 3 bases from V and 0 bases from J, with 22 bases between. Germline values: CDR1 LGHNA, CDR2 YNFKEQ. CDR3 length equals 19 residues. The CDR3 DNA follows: TGTGCCAGCAGCCACCCCCCGTCGATGACATTACGGAGCACAGATACGCAGTATTTT. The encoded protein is CASSHPPSMTLRSTDTQYF.

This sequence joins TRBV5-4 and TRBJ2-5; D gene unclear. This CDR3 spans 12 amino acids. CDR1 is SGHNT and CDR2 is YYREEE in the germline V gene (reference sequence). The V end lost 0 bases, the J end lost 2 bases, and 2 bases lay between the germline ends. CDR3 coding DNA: TGTGCCAGCAGCTTGGCTCAAGAGACCCAGTACTTC. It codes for CASSLAQETQYF.

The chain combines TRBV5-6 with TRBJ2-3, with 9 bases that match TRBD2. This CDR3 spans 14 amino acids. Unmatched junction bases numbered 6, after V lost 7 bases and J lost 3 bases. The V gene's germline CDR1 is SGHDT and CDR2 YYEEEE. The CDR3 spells CASYSGRITDTQYF. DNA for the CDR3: TGTGCCAGCTACAGCGGGAGGATTACAGATACGCAGTATTTT.